This T cell receptor beta chain comes out of a study of blood T cells in healthy people across ages. Study summary: About one barcoded beta molecule was captured per two T cells (by template switching).

V was trimmed by 0 bases and J by 1 base, leaving 16 bases between them. This CDR3 has 17 residues. CDR1 SGHKS and CDR2 YYEKEE come from the germline V gene (reference sequence). The use of a sample-barcoded 5' primer and a J-beta primer mix characterized a second PCR of roughly 6 to 11 cycles. Using its own MiXCR run on the 5' RACE reads, TCRdb lists one record per CDR3 protein. The table shows about 1.8 million distinct CDR3 sequences, with 49% occurring only once. This clonotype was picked up a small number of times. Its antigen is currently unknown. The study, taken as a whole, reports: When one million T cells were used, diversity estimates were thought to be underestimates. Whereas aged donors had fewer naive CD4+ cells, long-lived donors had more of them and higher diversity.

Material: blood. This clonotype originated in a woman aged 40 to 55 in good health. The chain recombines TRBV5-5 with TRBJ1-2; D is unclear. The CDR3 region is CASSLVVRLDFNYGYTF. The CDR3 DNA follows: TGTGCCAGCAGCTTGGTCGTGAGACTGGATTTTAACTATGGCTACACCTTC.